A selection of T cell receptor beta chains follows, all from one sample in a study of T cell repertoires in aging, cancer and after chemotherapy. TCRdb reprocessed the multiplex PCR reads via MiXCR and lists one record per CDR3 protein. The table shows over 3,500 distinct CDR3 sequences, with 27% occurring only once. Source material: blood. These receptor sequences come from a human donor with a blood cancer. The CDR3 runs from the conserved cysteine through the conserved F or W. The D gene is left open where the match is weak. Some rows mark clone size as missing; the rest say once, few, many or name a class of expanded clone.

clone_size	v_call	cdr3_length	d_call	j_call	cdr3_nt	cdr3_aa
NA	TRBV5-1	13	NA	TRBJ2-5	TGCGCCAGCAGCTTGGGGCTTGGGGAGACCCAGTACTTC	CASSLGLGETQYF
NA	TRBV6-4	13	NA	TRBJ1-2	TGTGCCAGCAGTGACCGCCCGGGCCTTACTTACACCTTC	CASSDRPGLTYTF
medium-sized	TRBV19	17	NA	TRBJ2-1	TGTGCCAGTAGTATCGGTCGGACGCGAGGCTCCTACAATGAGCAGTTCTTC	CASSIGRTRGSYNEQFF
few	TRBV19	16	TRBD1	TRBJ2-7	TGTGCCAGTAGTACCACCGGTGGGACAGGGTGGTACGAGCAGTACTTC	CASSTTGGTGWYEQYF
medium-sized	TRBV7-6	12	NA	TRBJ2-2	TGTGCCAGCAGCCTCACGTTCGGGGAGCTGTTTTTT	CASSLTFGELFF
medium-sized	TRBV6-5	13	NA	TRBJ2-7	TGTGCCAGCAGGGGGAGGTCTCCCCACGAGCAGTACTTC	CASRGRSPHEQYF
NA	TRBV4-1	13	NA	TRBJ2-1	TGCGCCAGCAGGGGGGGGCAGGGGGGTTGGCAGTTCTTC	CASRGGQGGWQFF
NA	TRBV6-6	15	NA	TRBJ2-4	TGTGCCACCCGGGGAGAGGTCCAAGCCAAAAACATTCAGTACTTC	CATRGEVQAKNIQYF
medium-sized	TRBV5-4	15	NA	TRBJ1-2	TGTGCCAGCAGCTTGCCCGACAGATCTGGCTCGGGCTACACCTTC	CASSLPDRSGSGYTF
few	TRBV6-1	11	NA	TRBJ2-1	TGTGCCAGCAGGAGGCGGGGGCCGGTGCTCTTC	CASRRRGPVLF
NA	TRBV5-6	14	NA	TRBJ2-5	TGTGCCAGCAGCTTTAGTGGGACGGGGGAGACCCAGTACTTC	CASSFSGTGETQYF
NA	TRBV18	15	NA	TRBJ1-3	TGTGCCAGCTCACCTTGGCAGAAACCTGGAAACACCATATATTTT	CASSPWQKPGNTIYF
NA	TRBV30	12	NA	TRBJ1-4	TGTGCCTGGAGGGGGTCAGTCGGAAAACTGTTTTTT	CAWRGSVGKLFF
few	TRBV20-1	14	TRBD1	TRBJ1-2	TGCAGTGCTAGAGGAAGACAGGGGTCCCATGGCTACACCTTC	CSARGRQGSHGYTF
NA	TRBV21-1	12	NA	TRBJ2-4	TGTGCCAGCAGCAGACCCGCTGATTACAAGTACTTC	CASSRPADYKYF
hyperexpanded	TRBV6-2/TRBV6-3	14	NA	TRBJ2-1	TGTGCCAGCAGTAGGCAGGGGAGCTACAATGAGCAGTTCTTC	CASSRQGSYNEQFF
NA	TRBV28	11	NA	TRBJ1-2	TGTGCCAGCAGTTGGGAGGGTGGCTACACCTTC	CASSWEGGYTF
few	TRBV18	14	NA	TRBJ1-1	TGTGCCAGCTCATCGACCGGTGAAGACACTGAAGCTTTCTTT	CASSSTGEDTEAFF
few	TRBV6-2/TRBV6-3	13	TRBD2	TRBJ2-7	TGTGCCAGCAGTTTAGCGGGAGCCTACGAGCAGTACTTC	CASSLAGAYEQYF
medium-sized	TRBV5-5	15	TRBD1	TRBJ2-3	TGTGCCAGCAGCCACGGACAGGGGAGCACAGATACGCAGTATTTT	CASSHGQGSTDTQYF
few	TRBV19	13	NA	TRBJ1-5	TGTGCCAGTAGTATTGAGGGATACCAGCCCCAGCATTTT	CASSIEGYQPQHF
medium-sized	TRBV30	12	TRBD1	TRBJ2-1	TGTGCCTGGAGTGTAACGGGGACAGGGGAGTTCTTC	CAWSVTGTGEFF
few	TRBV13	20	NA	TRBJ2-1	TGTGCCAGCAGCTCCTCACAGGGTGTGGGGGGGTCTGGATCGTACAATGAGCAGTTCTTC	CASSSSQGVGGSGSYNEQFF
few	TRBV7-2	15	NA	TRBJ2-6	TGTGCCAGCAGCCGTGAGGGGACAGGGGCCAACGTCCTGACTTTC	CASSREGTGANVLTF
NA	TRBV7-2	14	NA	TRBJ2-3	TGTGCCAGCAGCCGGCAAGGGGTCACAGATACGCAGTATTTT	CASSRQGVTDTQYF
NA	TRBV6-1	14	TRBD1	TRBJ1-6	TGTGCCAGCAGTGTAGACAGGGGGGGGTCACCCCTCCACTTT	CASSVDRGGSPLHF
medium-sized	TRBV10-3	11	NA	TRBJ2-1	TGTGCCATCAGCCTGGGTGGCGAGCAGTTCTTC	CAISLGGEQFF
NA	TRBV20-1	16	NA	TRBJ2-2	TGCAGTGCTAGAGGAATGGTAGGCAGATACACCGGGGAGCTGTTTTTT	CSARGMVGRYTGELFF
medium-sized	TRBV30	14	NA	TRBJ2-4	TGTGCCTGGAACTGGGGGCGGGGAAAAAACATTCAGTACTTC	CAWNWGRGKNIQYF
NA	TRBV6-1	14	NA	TRBJ1-5	TGTGCCAGCAGCCCTGACTTGGGGTCTCAGCCCCAGCATTTT	CASSPDLGSQPQHF
once	TRBV28	15	NA	TRBJ1-5	TGTGCCAGCAGTTTGTCCGGGAATAGCAATCAGCCCCAGCATTTT	CASSLSGNSNQPQHF
few	TRBV18	14	NA	TRBJ2-3	TGTGCCAGCTCACCACAGCGCCTAACAGATACGCAGTATTTT	CASSPQRLTDTQYF
NA	TRBV5-1	15	TRBD1	TRBJ1-6	TGCGCCAGCAGCTTAAGGGGGCCCATTAATTCACCCCTCCACTTT	CASSLRGPINSPLHF
NA	TRBV12-3/TRBV12-4	14	TRBD2	TRBJ2-2	TGTGCCAGCAGGGGGACTAGCTTTGTCGGGGAGCTGTTTTTT	CASRGTSFVGELFF
NA	TRBV9	16	TRBD1	TRBJ2-5	TGTGCCAGCAGCGCGACCGGGACAGCGATCCAAGAGACCCAGTACTTC	CASSATGTAIQETQYF
NA	TRBV11-1	17	NA	TRBJ2-5	TGTGCCAGCAGCTTGAGGGAGCCGAGACTAAACCAAGAGACCCAGTACTTC	CASSLREPRLNQETQYF